The T cell receptor beta chain under discussion was sequenced for a study of blood T cell repertoires in COVID-19. Germline V gene data show CDR1 as GTSNPN and CDR2 as SVGIG (reference sequence). The germline V and J ends were trimmed by 1 base and 4 bases, with 22 bases remaining between them. The CDR3 is 17 amino acids. In the source study's methods: Reference gene primer amplification gave nucleated cell count estimates. Libraries were prepared by immunoSEQ multiplex PCR; TCRdb keeps only in-frame clonotypes and omits some of them. For V, J and clone size, that table is used; D and trimming come from the DNA. The table shows fewer than 450,000 clones, with about nine tenths occurring only once.

The receptor was derived from a woman aged 45-60 years with COVID-19, enrolled during active disease. The J gene is TRBJ2-5, the V gene TRBV30; D possibly corresponds to TRBD1 (6 bases). Sequenced sample: peripheral blood. The CDR3: CAWSDPLRGTPRETQYF. The CDR3 DNA is TGTGCCTGGAGTGACCCGTTGAGGGGGACCCCTCGAGAGACCCAGTACTTC.